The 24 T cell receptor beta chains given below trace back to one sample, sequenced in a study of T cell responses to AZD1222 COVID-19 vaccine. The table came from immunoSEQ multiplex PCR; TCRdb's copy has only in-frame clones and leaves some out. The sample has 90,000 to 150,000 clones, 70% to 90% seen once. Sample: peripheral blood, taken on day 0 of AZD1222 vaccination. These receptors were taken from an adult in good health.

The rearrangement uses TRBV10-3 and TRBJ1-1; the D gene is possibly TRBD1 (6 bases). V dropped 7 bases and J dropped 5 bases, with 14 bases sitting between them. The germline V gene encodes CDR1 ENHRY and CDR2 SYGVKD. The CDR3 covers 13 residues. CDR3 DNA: TGTGCCATCATTCCACAGGGAGGTACTGAAGCTTTCTTT. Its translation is CAIIPQGGTEAFF.

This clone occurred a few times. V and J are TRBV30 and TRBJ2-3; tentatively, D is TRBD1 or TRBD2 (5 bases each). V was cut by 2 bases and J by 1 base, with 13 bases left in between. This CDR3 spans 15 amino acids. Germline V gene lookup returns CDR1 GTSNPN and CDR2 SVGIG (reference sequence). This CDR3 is CAWSPGRGGTDTQYF. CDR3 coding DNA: TGTGCCTGGAGTCCGGGGAGAGGGGGCACAGATACGCAGTATTTT.

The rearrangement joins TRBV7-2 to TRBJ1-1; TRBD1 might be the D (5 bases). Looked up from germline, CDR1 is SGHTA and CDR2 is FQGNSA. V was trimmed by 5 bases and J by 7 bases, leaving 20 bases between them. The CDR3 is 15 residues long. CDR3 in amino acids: CASSPQKVRGGEAFF. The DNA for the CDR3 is TGTGCCAGCAGCCCCCAGAAAGTTCGGGGGGGTGAAGCTTTCTTT.

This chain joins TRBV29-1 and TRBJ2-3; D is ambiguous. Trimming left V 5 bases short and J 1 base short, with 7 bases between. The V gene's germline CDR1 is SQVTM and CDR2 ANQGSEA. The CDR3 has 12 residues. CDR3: CSVRQGTDTQYF. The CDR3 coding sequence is TGCAGCGTTCGGCAGGGCACAGATACGCAGTATTTT.

The CDR3 sequence: CASSLSGPAPGGYTF. CDR3 nucleotides: TGTGCCAGCAGCTTAAGTGGACCGGCCCCTGGTGGCTACACCTTC. The V and J genes are TRBV7-3 and TRBJ1-2; no clear D gene. V lost 1 base and J lost 7, with 16 bases in between. This CDR3 has 15 amino acids. Germline V gene sequence: CDR1 SGHTA, CDR2 FQGTGA.

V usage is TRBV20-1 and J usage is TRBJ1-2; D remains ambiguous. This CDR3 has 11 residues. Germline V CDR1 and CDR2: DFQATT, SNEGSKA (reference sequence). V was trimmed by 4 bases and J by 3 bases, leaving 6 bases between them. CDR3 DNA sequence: TGCAGTGCTACCTCCCACTATGGCTACACCTTC. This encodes CSATSHYGYTF.

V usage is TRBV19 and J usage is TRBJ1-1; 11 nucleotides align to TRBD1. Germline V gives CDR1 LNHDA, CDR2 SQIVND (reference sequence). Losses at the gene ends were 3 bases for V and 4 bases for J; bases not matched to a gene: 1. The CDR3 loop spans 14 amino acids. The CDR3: CASSMGTGGTEAFF. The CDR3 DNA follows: TGTGCCAGTAGTATGGGGACAGGGGGCACTGAAGCTTTCTTT. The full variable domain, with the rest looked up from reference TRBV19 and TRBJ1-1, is DGGITQSPKYLFRKEGQNVTLSCEQNLNHDAMYWYRQDPGQGLRLIYYSQIVNDFQKGDIAEGYSVSREKKESFPLTVTSAQKNPTAFYLCASSMGTGGTEAFFGQGTRLTVV.

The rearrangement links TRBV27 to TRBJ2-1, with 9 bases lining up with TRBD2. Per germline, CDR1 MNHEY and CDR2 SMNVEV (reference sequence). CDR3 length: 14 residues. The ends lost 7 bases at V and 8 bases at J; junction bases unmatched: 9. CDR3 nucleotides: TGTGCCAGCACCGATAGCGGGAGTACCGATGAGCAGTTCTTC. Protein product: CASTDSGSTDEQFF.

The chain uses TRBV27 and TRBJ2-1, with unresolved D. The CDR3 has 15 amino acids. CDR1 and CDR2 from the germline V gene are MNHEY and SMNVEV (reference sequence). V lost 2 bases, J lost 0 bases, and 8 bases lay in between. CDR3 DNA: TGTGCCAGCAGTTTAGCACTCAGCTCCTACAATGAGCAGTTCTTC. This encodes CASSLALSSYNEQFF.

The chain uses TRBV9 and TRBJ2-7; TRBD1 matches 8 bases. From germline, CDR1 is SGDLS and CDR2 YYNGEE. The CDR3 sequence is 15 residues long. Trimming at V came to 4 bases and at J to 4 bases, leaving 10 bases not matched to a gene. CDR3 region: CASSLMDRARYEQYF. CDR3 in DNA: TGTGCCAGCAGCCTGATGGACAGGGCCCGTTACGAGCAGTACTTC.

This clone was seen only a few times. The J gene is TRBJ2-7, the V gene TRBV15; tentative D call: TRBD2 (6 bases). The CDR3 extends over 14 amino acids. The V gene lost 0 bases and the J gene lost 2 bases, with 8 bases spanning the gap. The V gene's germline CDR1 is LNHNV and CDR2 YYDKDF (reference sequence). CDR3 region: CATSREGGTYEQYF. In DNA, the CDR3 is TGTGCCACCAGCAGAGAGGGGGGAACCTACGAGCAGTACTTC.

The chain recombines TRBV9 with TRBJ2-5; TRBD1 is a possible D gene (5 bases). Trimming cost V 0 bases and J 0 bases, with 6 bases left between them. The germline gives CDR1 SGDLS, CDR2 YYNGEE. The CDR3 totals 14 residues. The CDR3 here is CASSVDRYQETQYF. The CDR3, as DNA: TGTGCCAGCAGCGTAGACAGGTACCAAGAGACCCAGTACTTC.

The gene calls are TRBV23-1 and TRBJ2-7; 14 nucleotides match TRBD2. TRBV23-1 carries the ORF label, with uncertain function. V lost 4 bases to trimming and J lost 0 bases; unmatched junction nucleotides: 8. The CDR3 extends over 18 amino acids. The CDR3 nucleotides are TGCGCCAGCAGTCCTCCGACTAGCGGGAGGGCTATCTCCTACGAGCAGTACTTC. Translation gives CASSPPTSGRAISYEQYF.

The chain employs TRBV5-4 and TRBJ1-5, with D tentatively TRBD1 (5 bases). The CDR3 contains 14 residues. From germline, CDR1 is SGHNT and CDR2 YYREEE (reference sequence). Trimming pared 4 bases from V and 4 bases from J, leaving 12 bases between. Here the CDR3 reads CASSPGGGNQPQHF. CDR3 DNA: TGTGCCAGCAGCCCGGGCGGGGGGAATCAGCCCCAGCATTTT.

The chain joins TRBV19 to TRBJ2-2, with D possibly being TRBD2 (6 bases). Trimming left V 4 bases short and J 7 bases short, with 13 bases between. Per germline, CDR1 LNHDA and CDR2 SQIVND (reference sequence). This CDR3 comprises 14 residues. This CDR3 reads CASSTRPGLGELFF. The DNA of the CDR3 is TGTGCCAGTAGTACCCGGCCGGGACTCGGGGAGCTGTTTTTT. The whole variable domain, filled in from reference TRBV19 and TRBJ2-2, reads DGGITQSPKYLFRKEGQNVTLSCEQNLNHDAMYWYRQDPGQGLRLIYYSQIVNDFQKGDIAEGYSVSREKKESFPLTVTSAQKNPTAFYLCASSTRPGLGELFFGEGSRLTVL.

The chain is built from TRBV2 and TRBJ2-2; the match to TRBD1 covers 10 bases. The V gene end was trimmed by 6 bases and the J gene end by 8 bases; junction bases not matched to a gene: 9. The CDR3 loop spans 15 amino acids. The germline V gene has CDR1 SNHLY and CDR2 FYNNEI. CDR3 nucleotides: TGTGCCAGCAGGGCCGGGACAGGGGATGTGGGGGAGCTGTTTTTT. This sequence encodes CASRAGTGDVGELFF.

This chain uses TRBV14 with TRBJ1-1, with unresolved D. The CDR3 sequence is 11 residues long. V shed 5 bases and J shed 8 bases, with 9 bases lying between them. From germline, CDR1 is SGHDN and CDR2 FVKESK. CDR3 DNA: TGTGCCAGCAGCTTCGAGTTAGAAGCTTTCTTT. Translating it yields CASSFELEAFF.

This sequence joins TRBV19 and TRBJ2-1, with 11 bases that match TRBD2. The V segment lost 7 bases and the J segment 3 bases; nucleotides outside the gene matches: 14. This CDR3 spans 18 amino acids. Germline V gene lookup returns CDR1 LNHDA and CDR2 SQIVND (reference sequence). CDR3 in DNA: TGTGCCAGTACCCATACTAGGGCTAGCGGGAGGATCTACAATGAGCAGTTCTTC. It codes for CASTHTRASGRIYNEQFF.

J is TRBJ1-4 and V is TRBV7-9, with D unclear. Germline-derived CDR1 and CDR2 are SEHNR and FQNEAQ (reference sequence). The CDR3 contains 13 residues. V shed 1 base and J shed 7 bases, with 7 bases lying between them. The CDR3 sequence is CASSLGAGEKLFF. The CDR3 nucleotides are TGTGCCAGCAGCTTAGGGGCTGGTGAAAAACTGTTTTTT.

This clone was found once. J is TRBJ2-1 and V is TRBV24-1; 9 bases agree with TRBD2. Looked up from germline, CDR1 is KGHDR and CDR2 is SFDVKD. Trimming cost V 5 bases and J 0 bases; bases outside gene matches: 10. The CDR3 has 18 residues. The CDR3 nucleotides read TGTGCCACCAGTGTAGCTAGCGGGATCCAGAGCTCCTACAATGAGCAGTTCTTC. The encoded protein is CATSVASGIQSSYNEQFF.

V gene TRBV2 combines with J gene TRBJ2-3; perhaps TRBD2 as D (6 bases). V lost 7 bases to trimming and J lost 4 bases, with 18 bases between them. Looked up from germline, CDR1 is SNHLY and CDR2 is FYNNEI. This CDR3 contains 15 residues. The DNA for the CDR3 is TGTGCCAGCATTTGGGGACTCCGGGGCGCAGATACGCAGTATTTT. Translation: CASIWGLRGADTQYF.

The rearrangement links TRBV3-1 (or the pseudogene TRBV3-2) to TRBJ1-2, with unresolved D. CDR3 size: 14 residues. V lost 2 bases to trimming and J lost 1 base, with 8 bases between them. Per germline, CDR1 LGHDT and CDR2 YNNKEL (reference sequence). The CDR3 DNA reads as TGTGCCAGCAGCCAATTTGTAAATAACTATGGCTACACCTTC. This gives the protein CASSQFVNNYGYTF.

In DNA, the CDR3 is TGTGCCAGCAGTAATTTAAGGGGACAGGGACTGGCCATGAACACTGAAGCTTTCTTT. Translated, it gives CASSNLRGQGLAMNTEAFF. The chain has TRBV11-2 and TRBJ1-1; 9 bases are shared with TRBD1. V trimming: 6 bases; J trimming: 0 bases; junction bases outside the gene matches: 17. The length of the CDR3 is 19 residues. Looked up from germline, CDR1 is SGHAT and CDR2 is FQNNGV.

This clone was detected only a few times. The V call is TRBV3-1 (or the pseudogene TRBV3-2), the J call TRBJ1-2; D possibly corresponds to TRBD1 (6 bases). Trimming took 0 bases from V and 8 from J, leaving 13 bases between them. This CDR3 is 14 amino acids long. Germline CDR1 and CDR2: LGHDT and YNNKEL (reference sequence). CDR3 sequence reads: CASSQDVRRGGYTF. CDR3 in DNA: TGTGCCAGCAGCCAAGATGTTCGCAGGGGCGGCTACACCTTC.